The clone carrying this T cell receptor beta chain was seen a handful of times. The sample originates from a study of blood T cell repertoires in COVID-19. As for the study in general: Donors in the United States, Italy and Spain gave samples during acute or convalescent COVID-19.

The CDR3 totals 14 residues. The V and J ends lost 3 bases and 5 bases, in that order; junction bases with no gene match: 7. Germline CDR1 SGHRS, CDR2 YFSETQ. The method was immunoSEQ multiplex PCR; TCRdb's version includes in-frame clones alone and lacks a portion of them. The table lists 350,000 to 450,000 clones, 89% of them singletons, with approximately 1.2% in the top ten. The TCR was taken from a man in his forties or fifties with acute or convalescent COVID-19. The material sequenced was peripheral blood. The chain recombines TRBV5-1 with TRBJ2-5; 7 positions match TRBD1. The CDR3 DNA reads TGCGCCAGCAGCTCCCTACAGGGGATCGAGACCCAGTACTTC. It yields the protein CASSSLQGIETQYF.